These 21 T cell receptor beta chains were sequenced from one sample in a study of cytomegalovirus exposure and HLA in healthy donors. PCR involved 60 Vbeta and 13 Jbeta primers. Profiled with immunoSEQ multiplex PCR; TCRdb holds only in-frame clones, not every one. The sample lists over 150,000 clones, around 77% occurring once. Sequencing was carried out using PBMCs. These receptors were taken from a woman in her twenties or thirties in good health and CMV-seronegative.

Here the CDR3 reads CASSPLPSGGPPGTQYF. DNA for the CDR3: TGTGCCAGCAGCCCACTCCCGAGCGGGGGGCCCCCCGGTACGCAGTATTTT. The V call is TRBV7-9, the J call TRBJ2-3, with 9 positions matching TRBD2. Germline V gene data show CDR1 as SEHNR and CDR2 as FQNEAQ (reference sequence). V was clipped by 5 bases and J by 8 bases; unmatched bases: 17. This CDR3 region has 17 residues.

This clone was seen only once. This rearrangement joins TRBV27 to TRBJ2-1; D gene unclear. CDR3 length: 13 amino acids. Germline CDR1 reads MNHEY; CDR2 reads SMNVEV (reference sequence). Deletions cut 3 bases from V and 4 bases from J, with 7 bases between. The chain's CDR3 is CASSFDRYNEQFF. CDR3 sequence (DNA): TGTGCCAGCAGTTTCGATCGGTACAATGAGCAGTTCTTC.

CDR3 sequence: CASSIASGGGGYTYNEQFF. The CDR3 DNA is TGTGCCAGCAGCATCGCTAGTGGCGGGGGGGGTTATACCTACAATGAGCAGTTCTTC. The rearrangement uses TRBV9 and TRBJ2-1; 9 bases agree with TRBD2. This CDR3 region has 19 residues. Germline lookup yields CDR1 SGDLS and CDR2 YYNGEE. V lost 4 bases, J lost 2 bases, and 16 bases stayed unmatched.

This clone showed up just a few times. The chain couples TRBV20-1 to TRBJ2-2; no definite D call. Between the trimmed V and J ends, which lost 6 bases and 5 bases, there was a span of 7 bases. Per germline, CDR1 DFQATT and CDR2 SNEGSKA (reference sequence). The CDR3 consists of 11 residues. DNA of the CDR3: TGCAGTGCGATAGAAACCGGGGAGCTGTTTTTT. It encodes CSAIETGELFF.

CDR3 nucleotides: TGCGCCAGCAGCTTGAATCCCCTTGGAGGTGAAGAGACCCAGTACTTC. It encodes CASSLNPLGGEETQYF. This rearrangement joins TRBV5-1 to TRBJ2-5; maybe TRBD2 (5 bases). The CDR3 sequence is 16 residues long. Trimming took 1 base from V and 3 from J, leaving 16 bases between them. The germline V gene has CDR1 SGHRS and CDR2 YFSETQ.

This clone came up once. The CDR3 is CASSPLGPGGSDNEQFF. CDR3 coding DNA: TGTGCCAGCTCACCTCTGGGTCCGGGGGGCTCGGACAATGAGCAGTTCTTC. This chain joins TRBV18 and TRBJ2-1, with D perhaps matching TRBD2 (7 bases). There are 17 residues in the CDR3. Germline CDR1 KGHSH, CDR2 LQKENI. The ends were cut back, 3 bases at V and 5 bases at J, with 20 bases in the middle. Based on the CDR3 plus reference TRBV18 and TRBJ2-1, the full variable domain is NAGVMQNPRHLVRRRGQEARLRCSPMKGHSHVYWYRQLPEEGLKFMVYLQKENIIDESGMPKERFSAEFPKEGPSILRIQQVVRGDSAAYFCASSPLGPGGSDNEQFFGPGTRLTVL.

This chain connects TRBV6-6 to TRBJ1-6, with D possibly being TRBD1 (5 bases). V lost 8 bases and J 8 bases, leaving 10 bases between the germline ends. Germline V gene lookup returns CDR1 MNHNY and CDR2 SVGAGI (reference sequence). The CDR3 has 12 residues. CDR3 sequence: CASGGVDSPLHF. The CDR3 DNA is TGTGCCAGCGGGGGGGTGGATTCACCCCTCCACTTT.

The chain uses TRBV30 and TRBJ1-5; the match to TRBD1 covers 7 bases. This CDR3 spans 16 amino acids. Germline V lookup: CDR1 GTSNPN, CDR2 SVGIG (reference sequence). J was trimmed by 3 bases and V by 0 bases; bases with no gene match: 8. CDR3 sequence reads: CAWSVRGTDHNQPQHF. CDR3 nucleotides: TGTGCCTGGAGTGTACGGGGGACAGACCACAATCAGCCCCAGCATTTT.

In this sample, this clone turned up a few times. The chain links TRBV19 to TRBJ1-1; D uncertain. CDR1 and CDR2 from the germline V gene are LNHDA and SQIVND (reference sequence). The germline V and J ends were trimmed by 3 bases and 3 bases, with 8 bases remaining between them. The length of the CDR3 is 13 residues. The CDR3 protein is CASSIGVDTEAFF. The DNA for the CDR3 is TGTGCCAGTAGTATTGGAGTTGACACTGAAGCTTTCTTT.

The gene calls are TRBV4-2 and TRBJ2-2; D perhaps matches TRBD2 (6 bases). The germline V and J ends were trimmed by 4 bases and 4 bases, with 19 bases remaining between them. Germline V gene lookup returns CDR1 LGHNA and CDR2 YNFKEQ. The CDR3 runs to 17 residues. The CDR3 loop is CASSRTGTPSSTGELFF. DNA of the CDR3: TGTGCCAGCAGCCGCACCGGGACTCCCTCGAGCACCGGGGAGCTGTTTTTT.

DNA of the CDR3: TGTGCCAGCAGCTTAAATTGGGGCGGGAGGGCCTACAATGAGCAGTTCTTC. Translating gives CASSLNWGGRAYNEQFF. This chain joins TRBV7-8 and TRBJ2-1; 9 bases line up with TRBD2. Germline CDR1 and CDR2: SGHVS and FQNEAQ. J lost 2 bases, V lost 2 bases, and 7 bases had no gene match. CDR3 length: 17 amino acids.

This clone was seen a handful of times. The CDR3 sequence is CASRRNVGGGYEQYF. In DNA form, the CDR3 reads TGTGCCAGCAGAAGAAATGTCGGGGGAGGCTACGAGCAGTACTTC. This chain joins TRBV6-1 and TRBJ2-7, with D possibly matching TRBD2 (6 bases). Per germline, CDR1 MNHNS and CDR2 SASEGT. There are 15 residues in the CDR3. The germline V and J ends were trimmed by 6 bases and 3 bases, with 18 bases remaining between them.

This clone has just a few counts. V and J are TRBV15 and TRBJ2-3; weak D call: TRBD2 (5 bases). The germline CDR1 and CDR2 sequences are LNHNV and YYDKDF (reference sequence). The V end was cut by 0 bases, the J end by 1 base, with 11 bases between. The length of the CDR3 is 16 residues. The CDR3 is CATSRDYQRRTDTQYF. CDR3 in DNA: TGTGCCACCAGCAGAGATTACCAGCGGCGCACAGATACGCAGTATTTT.

The chain has TRBV5-4 and TRBJ2-1; 8 bases map to TRBD2. Germline V gene lookup returns CDR1 SGHNT and CDR2 YYREEE (reference sequence). The CDR3 contains 14 residues. V was pared by 4 bases and J by 4 bases, with 4 bases of the junction left unmatched. This CDR3 reads CASSPLAGYNEQFF. The CDR3 nucleotides read TGTGCCAGCAGCCCGTTAGCGGGGTACAATGAGCAGTTCTTC.

The chain employs TRBV5-1 and TRBJ1-6, with D maybe TRBD1 (5 bases). Trimming shortened V by 0 bases and J by 9 bases, and 10 bases separated the two germline ends. Per germline, CDR1 SGHRS and CDR2 YFSETQ. This CDR3 comprises 14 residues. The CDR3 sequence: CASSLGGEISPLHF. CDR3 nucleotide sequence: TGCGCCAGCAGCTTGGGGGGCGAAATTTCACCCCTCCACTTT.

This clone was counted between two and nine times. The chain's CDR3 is CASGLTRTEAFF. The CDR3 DNA reads as TGTGCTAGTGGTTTGACCCGGACTGAAGCTTTCTTT. This chain links TRBV12-5 with TRBJ1-1; D ambiguous. The V end was cut by 2 bases, the J end by 5 bases, with 6 bases between. The germline V gene has CDR1 LGHNT and CDR2 FRNRAP. The CDR3 covers 12 residues.

The V and J genes are TRBV5-1 and TRBJ2-1; 8 bases align to TRBD2. This CDR3 is 17 amino acids long. V lost 4 bases, J lost 0 bases, and 9 bases stayed unmatched. The germline gives CDR1 SGHRS, CDR2 YFSETQ. The CDR3 sequence: CASSARLAGGSYNEQFF. The DNA for the CDR3 is TGCGCCAGCAGCGCGAGGCTGGCGGGAGGCTCCTACAATGAGCAGTTCTTC.

The chain uses TRBV10-3 and TRBJ2-7, with 7 bases identical to TRBD1. From germline, CDR1 is ENHRY and CDR2 SYGVKD. The CDR3 sequence is 13 residues long. J was trimmed by 5 bases and V by 6 bases; bases with no gene match: 7. The CDR3 here is CAIRTGTEDEQYF. CDR3 nucleotide sequence: TGTGCCATCAGAACCGGGACAGAGGACGAGCAGTACTTC.

DNA of the CDR3: TGCGCCAGCAGCTTGGGAAGGACTAGCGGGAGAAGGGGCACAGATACGCAGTATTTT. This codes for CASSLGRTSGRRGTDTQYF. The gene calls are TRBV5-1 and TRBJ2-3; TRBD2 matches at 13 bases. Trimming at V came to 0 bases and at J to 1 base, leaving 8 bases not matched to a gene. The CDR3 length is 19 residues. The V gene's germline CDR1 is SGHRS and CDR2 YFSETQ. The variable domain in full, with the rest retrieved from reference TRBV5-1 and TRBJ2-3, is KAGVTQTPRYLIKTRGQQVTLSCSPISGHRSVSWYQQTPGQGLQFLFEYFSETQRNKGNFPGRFSGRQFSNSRSEMNVSTLELGDSALYLCASSLGRTSGRRGTDTQYFGPGTRLTVL.

The chain links TRBV5-1 to TRBJ2-3; the match to TRBD2 covers 8 bases. The V and J ends lost 0 bases and 4 bases, in that order; junction bases with no gene match: 10. The CDR3 is 17 amino acids. Per the germline V gene, CDR1 is SGHRS and CDR2 is YFSETQ. The CDR3 loop is CASSLAGAGGGPDTQYF. CDR3 sequence (DNA): TGCGCCAGCAGCTTGGCCGGTGCGGGAGGTGGTCCAGATACGCAGTATTTT.

The rearrangement joins TRBV5-4 to TRBJ1-4; TRBD1 matches at 7 bases. Germline V gene lookup returns CDR1 SGHNT and CDR2 YYREEE (reference sequence). The length of the CDR3 is 15 residues. With V trimmed by 3 bases and J by 8 bases, 10 bases remained unmatched. CDR3: CASSSNRGGREKLFF. The CDR3 DNA is TGTGCCAGCAGCTCAAACAGGGGAGGCAGGGAAAAACTGTTTTTT.